Below, 32 T cell receptor beta chains from the same sample are listed, as sequenced in a study of blood T cell repertoires in COVID-19. TCRdb's copy holds only in-frame clones and misses some; the assay was immunoSEQ multiplex PCR. The table includes about 70,000 clones, around 87% detected once. The sample consisted of peripheral blood. The receptors come from a young woman with acute or convalescent COVID-19.

This clone was picked up a small number of times. The rearrangement joins TRBV25-1 to TRBJ1-6; D gene unclear. Germline CDR1 is MGHDK and CDR2 is SYGVNS. Trimming left V 4 bases short and J 6 bases short, with 13 bases between. This CDR3 is 15 amino acids long. The CDR3 sequence is CASSGPRSPNSPLHF. The CDR3, as DNA: TGTGCCAGCAGTGGACCTAGGTCTCCTAATTCACCCCTCCACTTT. The whole variable domain, remainder taken from reference TRBV25-1 and TRBJ1-6, is EADIYQTPRYLVIGTGKKITLECSQTMGHDKMYWYQQDPGMELHLIHYSYGVNSTEKGDLSSESTVSRIRTEHFPLTLESARPSHTSQYLCASSGPRSPNSPLHFGNGTRLTVT.

V gene TRBV4-2 combines with J gene TRBJ1-4; D unresolved. V was shortened by 2 bases and J by 0 bases, with 10 bases between the two germline ends. The length of the CDR3 is 16 residues. Per the germline V gene, CDR1 is LGHNA and CDR2 is YNFKEQ. CDR3 sequence reads: CASSQYLQSTNEKLFF. In DNA, the CDR3 is TGTGCCAGCAGCCAATACTTACAGTCAACTAATGAAAAACTGTTTTTT.

J is TRBJ2-1 and V is TRBV12-3 or TRBV12-4; D remains ambiguous. The CDR3 length is 13 residues. V shed 3 bases and J shed 8 bases, with 11 bases lying between them. The CDR3 coding sequence is TGTGCCAGCAGTTTTACTGAGAGGCATGAGCAGTTCTTC. Amino acid sequence: CASSFTERHEQFF.

The table lists this clone with a count of one. DNA of the CDR3: TGTGCCTTGATAAGGCTAGCGGAATACAATGAGCAGTTCTTC. This translates into CALIRLAEYNEQFF. V gene TRBV30 combines with J gene TRBJ2-1; 7 bases line up with TRBD2. Trimming cost V 7 bases and J 4 bases; bases outside gene matches: 10. CDR1 and CDR2 (germline): GTSNPN, SVGIG (reference sequence). This CDR3 has 14 amino acids.

The chain links TRBV29-1 to TRBJ1-2; the D gene is possibly TRBD1 (5 bases). From germline, CDR1 is SQVTM and CDR2 ANQGSEA. This CDR3 region has 13 residues. Trimming shortened V by 3 bases and J by 4 bases, and 12 bases separated the two germline ends. The CDR3 nucleotides read TGCAGCGTTGACCCGGCAGGGTCCTATGGCTACACCTTC. Its protein product is CSVDPAGSYGYTF.

The V and J genes are TRBV7-2 and TRBJ2-1; D is perhaps TRBD2 (6 bases). In germline, CDR1 is SGHTA, CDR2 FQGNSA. V lost 4 bases and J 0 bases, leaving 13 bases between the germline ends. CDR3 length equals 16 residues. The CDR3 is CASSWGVLSSYNEQFF. CDR3 bases: TGTGCCAGCAGCTGGGGGGTACTATCCTCCTACAATGAGCAGTTCTTC.

The rearrangement uses TRBV24-1 and TRBJ1-2; no definite D call. CDR3 length: 14 residues. Trimming pared 4 bases from V and 2 bases from J, leaving 10 bases between. Germline V gives CDR1 KGHDR, CDR2 SFDVKD. CDR3 sequence reads: CATSDTHRNYGYTF. For the CDR3, the DNA is TGTGCCACCAGTGACACTCACCGGAACTATGGCTACACCTTC.

Only one count was recorded for this clone. The chain is built from TRBV14 and TRBJ1-5; 7 bases agree with TRBD1. CDR1 and CDR2 (germline): SGHDN, FVKESK. The CDR3 extends over 16 amino acids. J gave up 1 base and V 3 bases, and 6 bases lay outside the gene matches. The CDR3 is CASSQTGWWSNQPQHF. The CDR3 nucleotides are TGTGCCAGCAGCCAGACAGGGTGGTGGAGCAATCAGCCCCAGCATTTT.

This rearrangement joins TRBV6-5 to TRBJ1-5; weak D call: TRBD1 (6 bases). V was shortened by 4 bases and J by 3 bases, with 7 bases between the two germline ends. The CDR3 runs 13 residues. Germline V CDR1 and CDR2: MNHEY, SVGAGI. The CDR3, as DNA: TGTGCCAGCAGTTGGACAGCCAATCAGCCCCAGCATTTT. This sequence encodes CASSWTANQPQHF.

The genes are TRBV15 and TRBJ2-3, with 10 positions matching TRBD1. Germline CDR1 is LNHNV and CDR2 is YYDKDF (reference sequence). This CDR3 is 14 amino acids long. The ends lost 8 bases at V and 2 bases at J; junction bases unmatched: 4. The CDR3 nucleotides are TGTGCCACCCGCCGACAGGGGGCCACAGATACGCAGTATTTT. As protein: CATRRQGATDTQYF.

The chain uses TRBV3-1 (or the pseudogene TRBV3-2) and TRBJ1-2; D gene unclear. The CDR3 length is 16 residues. The V end lost 5 bases, the J end lost 0 bases, and 16 bases lay between the germline ends. CDR1 and CDR2 from the germline V gene are LGHDT and YNNKEL (reference sequence). In DNA, the CDR3 is TGTGCCAGCAGCGCCGCTTATCAGGCGACTAACTATGGCTACACCTTC. It translates to CASSAAYQATNYGYTF.

The V gene is TRBV7-2, the J gene TRBJ1-2; 8 bases align to TRBD1. Germline loops: CDR1 SGHTA, CDR2 FQGNSA. V shed 5 bases, J shed 4 bases, and the junction held 9 bases outside the gene matches. The CDR3 runs 15 residues. The CDR3 region has the DNA TGTGCCAGCAGCCCCGGACAGGGATACGGCTATGGCTACACCTTC. Translating it yields CASSPGQGYGYGYTF.

The rearrangement joins TRBV7-2 to TRBJ2-1; TRBD1 matches at 10 bases. Germline V gives CDR1 SGHTA, CDR2 FQGNSA. The CDR3 has 14 amino acids. With 5 bases clipped from V and 8 bases from J, the junction kept 6 bases outside the gene matches. CDR3 sequence reads: CASSKLGQGDEQFF. The CDR3 DNA sequence: TGTGCCAGCAGCAAATTAGGACAGGGGGATGAGCAGTTCTTC.

This chain joins TRBV5-6 and TRBJ2-5; a weak D match, TRBD1 (6 bases). Per germline, CDR1 SGHDT and CDR2 YYEEEE. V was clipped by 2 bases and J by 4 bases, with 15 bases between them. The CDR3 consists of 15 residues. The CDR3 sequence: CASSLATGIGETQYF. In DNA, the CDR3 is TGTGCCAGCAGCTTAGCCACAGGGATCGGAGAGACCCAGTACTTC.

The chain links TRBV28 to TRBJ1-5; tentative D call: TRBD1 (5 bases). With 6 bases removed from V and 1 base from J, the gap between germline ends came to 16 bases. The CDR3 contains 16 residues. CDR1 and CDR2 from the germline V gene are MDHEN and SYDVKM. In nucleotides, the CDR3 is TGTGCCAGCAGAATCGGACAAATTAGGAGCAATCAGCCCCAGCATTTT. Translated, it gives CASRIGQIRSNQPQHF. Full variable domain (outside the CDR3, taken from reference TRBV28 and TRBJ1-5): DVKVTQSSRYLVKRTGEKVFLECVQDMDHENMFWYRQDPGLGLRLIYFSYDVKMKEKGDIPEGYSVSREKKERFSLILESASTNQTSMYLCASRIGQIRSNQPQHFGDGTRLSIL.

This chain uses TRBV28 with TRBJ1-2; TRBD1 matches 10 bases. Trimming cost V 6 bases and J 3 bases; bases outside gene matches: 10. The germline gives CDR1 MDHEN, CDR2 SYDVKM. CDR3 size: 16 residues. This chain's CDR3 is CASSGHLGQGDYGYTF. CDR3 bases: TGTGCCAGCAGCGGTCACCTCGGACAGGGGGACTATGGCTACACCTTC.

This chain uses TRBV19 with TRBJ2-5; 9 nucleotides agree with TRBD1. Germline values: CDR1 LNHDA, CDR2 SQIVND (reference sequence). Trimming cost V 5 bases and J 4 bases; bases outside gene matches: 8. This CDR3 is built from 15 residues. The CDR3 DNA is TGTGCCAGTAGTCAGCGGACAGGGGAGGGAGAGACCCAGTACTTC. This translates into CASSQRTGEGETQYF.

The gene calls are TRBV27 and TRBJ2-5; 10 bases align to TRBD2. CDR1 and CDR2 (germline): MNHEY, SMNVEV (reference sequence). V gave up 6 bases and J gave up 0 bases; unmatched junction bases: 4. The CDR3 extends over 15 amino acids. For the CDR3, the DNA is TGTGCCAGCAGGAAACTAGCGGGGAACCAAGAGACCCAGTACTTC. This codes for CASRKLAGNQETQYF.

The chain joins TRBV4-1 to TRBJ1-2, with D possibly TRBD1 on 6 matching bases. Per the germline V gene, CDR1 is MGHRA and CDR2 is YSYEKL. This CDR3 is built from 16 residues. V lost 6 bases and J lost 8, with 25 bases in between. The CDR3 sequence is CASRPTLYEGVDGYTF. In nucleotides, the CDR3 is TGCGCCAGCAGGCCAACCCTGTACGAGGGGGTCGACGGCTACACCTTC.

The chain uses TRBV19 and TRBJ1-5; unclear D gene. V was clipped by 3 bases and J by 0 bases, with 15 bases between them. The CDR3 loop spans 17 amino acids. The V gene's germline CDR1 is LNHDA and CDR2 SQIVND (reference sequence). CDR3 protein: CASSIKATEHSNQPQHF. The CDR3 nucleotides read TGTGCCAGTAGTATCAAGGCGACGGAGCATAGCAATCAGCCCCAGCATTTT.

This clone was detected only a few times. The rearrangement uses TRBV6-2 or TRBV6-3 and TRBJ2-1; 12 bases map to TRBD1. CDR3 length equals 18 residues. J gave up 4 bases and V 5 bases, and 12 bases lay outside the gene matches. Germline assignment: CDR1 MNHEY and CDR2 SVGEGT. The CDR3 protein is CASSGYPGQGASYNEQFF. The CDR3 bases are TGTGCCAGCAGTGGTTATCCGGGACAGGGGGCCAGTTACAATGAGCAGTTCTTC.

J is TRBJ1-1 and V is TRBV7-9, with unresolved D. This CDR3 comprises 13 residues. Trimming took 2 bases from V and 3 from J, leaving 7 bases between them. CDR1 is SEHNR and CDR2 is FQNEAQ in the germline V gene (reference sequence). Here the CDR3 DNA reads TGTGCCAGCAGCTTACGGTCCGACACTGAAGCTTTCTTT. This codes for CASSLRSDTEAFF. Full variable domain (remainder filled in from reference TRBV7-9 and TRBJ1-1): DTGVSQNPRHKITKRGQNVTFRCDPISEHNRLYWYRQTLGQGPEFLTYFQNEAQLEKSRLLSDRFSAERPKGSFSTLEIQRTEQGDSAMYLCASSLRSDTEAFFGQGTRLTVV.

This clone was recorded only once. The chain joins TRBV7-9 to TRBJ2-3; D might be TRBD2 (5 bases). The CDR3 spans 15 residues. Trimming took off 1 base at V and 0 bases at J, with 8 bases between the two ends. From germline, CDR1 is SEHNR and CDR2 FQNEAQ (reference sequence). CDR3 sequence reads: CASSLVPGSTDTQYF. The CDR3, as DNA: TGTGCCAGCAGCTTAGTTCCGGGGAGCACAGATACGCAGTATTTT.

This sequence joins TRBV28 and TRBJ2-7; tentatively, D is TRBD2 (6 bases). CDR1 is MDHEN, CDR2 SYDVKM, per germline. This CDR3 has 14 amino acids. V was cut by 5 bases and J by 5 bases, with 16 bases left in between. This chain's CDR3 is CASSGLGGAHEQYF. The CDR3 DNA reads TGTGCCAGCAGTGGGTTAGGAGGGGCCCACGAGCAGTACTTC.

The chain links TRBV5-1 to TRBJ1-3; 8 bases are a match to TRBD1. The CDR3 totals 14 residues. V trimming: 2 bases; J trimming: 8 bases; junction bases outside the gene matches: 6. Germline V gives CDR1 SGHRS, CDR2 YFSETQ. CDR3 DNA: TGCGCCAGCAGCTTAACAGGGGGTTCGGACACCATATATTTT. Its translation is CASSLTGGSDTIYF.

V gene TRBV28 combines with J gene TRBJ2-3; 7 nucleotides align to TRBD2. This CDR3 is 12 amino acids long. Germline V gene lookup returns CDR1 MDHEN and CDR2 SYDVKM. The junction had 0 bases not matched to a gene; V was cut back by 1 base and J by 8 bases. The CDR3: CASSLLAGTQYF. In nucleotides, the CDR3 is TGTGCCAGCAGTTTATTAGCGGGTACGCAGTATTTT.

The gene calls are TRBV10-2 and TRBJ1-1; tentatively, D is TRBD1 (6 bases). The CDR3 runs to 14 residues. The germline gives CDR1 WSHSY, CDR2 SAAADI. The ends were cut back, 7 bases at V and 1 base at J, with 13 bases in the middle. The CDR3 reads CASTQNRENTEAFF. CDR3 nucleotides: TGCGCCAGCACCCAAAACAGGGAGAACACTGAAGCTTTCTTT.

This clone was seen only once. This chain links TRBV6-5 with TRBJ1-5; D is possibly TRBD1 (5 bases). This CDR3 spans 12 amino acids. CDR1 and CDR2 (germline): MNHEY, SVGAGI. The V and J ends lost 8 bases and 3 bases respectively, with 8 bases between them. The CDR3 coding sequence is TGTGCCAGCGGGGCCCTCAATCAGCCCCAGCATTTT. This gives the protein CASGALNQPQHF.

This sequence joins TRBV20-1 and TRBJ1-2; no reliable D call. Germline assignment: CDR1 DFQATT and CDR2 SNEGSKA (reference sequence). The V and J ends lost 7 bases and 6 bases respectively, with 12 bases between them. The CDR3 has 11 amino acids. The CDR3 DNA follows: TGCAGTGTCCCGTCGGGTAATGGCTACACCTTC. Its protein is CSVPSGNGYTF.

J is TRBJ1-1 and V is TRBV30, with a possible D match to TRBD1 (6 bases). This CDR3 spans 15 amino acids. CDR1 GTSNPN and CDR2 SVGIG come from the germline V gene (reference sequence). V lost 4 bases and J 0 bases, leaving 15 bases between the germline ends. CDR3 sequence reads: CAWTPGHIMNTEAFF. DNA of the CDR3: TGTGCCTGGACCCCGGGACACATTATGAACACTGAAGCTTTCTTT.

This clone has a handful of counts. The rearrangement uses TRBV19 and TRBJ2-7; 7 bases agree with TRBD2. J lost 2 bases, V lost 5 bases, and 9 bases had no gene match. Per germline, CDR1 LNHDA and CDR2 SQIVND (reference sequence). The CDR3 runs 15 residues. CDR3 loop: CASSPASGTTYEQYF. CDR3 bases: TGTGCCAGTAGTCCTGCTAGCGGAACCACCTACGAGCAGTACTTC.

The CDR3 region is CASGPKREGRCWELFF. The CDR3 nucleotides read TGTGCTAGTGGACCTAAGCGGGAGGGCCGGTGCTGGGAGCTGTTTTTT. The rearrangement links TRBV12-5 to TRBJ2-2; 10 positions match TRBD2. Germline values: CDR1 LGHNT, CDR2 FRNRAP. The length of the CDR3 is 16 residues. The V segment lost 6 bases and the J segment 9 bases; nucleotides outside the gene matches: 13.